The next 2 T cell receptor beta chains were all read from a single sample in a study of cytomegalovirus exposure and HLA in healthy donors. 60 Vbeta and 13 Jbeta primers were used in PCR. This table comes from immunoSEQ multiplex PCR, and its TCRdb copy is limited to in-frame clones, with some not included. The sample consists of over 140,000 clones, 70% to 85% of them appearing once. Sequencing input: PBMCs. The source is a man aged 30 to 45 in good health and CMV-seropositive.

About this clone itself: The same CDR3 is also encoded by other DNA sequences in this sample. This sequence joins TRBV28 and TRBJ1-6, with TRBD1 matching over 9 bases. The CDR3 runs to 14 residues. V trimming: 5 bases; J trimming: 7 bases; junction bases outside the gene matches: 3. Germline lookup yields CDR1 MDHEN and CDR2 SYDVKM. In DNA form, the CDR3 reads TGTGCCAGCAGTCCGGGACAGGGAAATTCACCCCTCCACTTT. Encoded protein: CASSPGQGNSPLHF.

This clone showed up just once. The rearrangement uses TRBV28 and TRBJ1-2; no clear D gene. V was shortened by 2 bases and J by 3 bases, with 7 bases between the two germline ends. The V gene's germline CDR1 is MDHEN and CDR2 SYDVKM. CDR3 length equals 13 residues. CDR3 sequence: CASSLGEDYGYTF. CDR3 nucleotide sequence: TGTGCCAGCAGTTTAGGTGAGGACTATGGCTACACCTTC.